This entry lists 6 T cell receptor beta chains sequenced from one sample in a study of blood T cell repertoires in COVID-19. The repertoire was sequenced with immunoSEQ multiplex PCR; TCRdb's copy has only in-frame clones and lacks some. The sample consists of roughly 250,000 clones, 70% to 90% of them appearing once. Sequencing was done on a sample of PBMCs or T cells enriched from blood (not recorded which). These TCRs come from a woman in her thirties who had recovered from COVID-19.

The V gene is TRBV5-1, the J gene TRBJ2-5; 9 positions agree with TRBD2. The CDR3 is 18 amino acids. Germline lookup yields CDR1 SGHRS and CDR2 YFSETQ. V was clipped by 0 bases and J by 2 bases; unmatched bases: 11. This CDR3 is CASSLGAGGRRSQETQYF. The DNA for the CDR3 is TGCGCCAGCAGCTTGGGAGCGGGGGGCCGTCGGTCTCAAGAGACCCAGTACTTC. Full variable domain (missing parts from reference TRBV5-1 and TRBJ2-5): KAGVTQTPRYLIKTRGQQVTLSCSPISGHRSVSWYQQTPGQGLQFLFEYFSETQRNKGNFPGRFSGRQFSNSRSEMNVSTLELGDSALYLCASSLGAGGRRSQETQYFGPGTRLLVL.

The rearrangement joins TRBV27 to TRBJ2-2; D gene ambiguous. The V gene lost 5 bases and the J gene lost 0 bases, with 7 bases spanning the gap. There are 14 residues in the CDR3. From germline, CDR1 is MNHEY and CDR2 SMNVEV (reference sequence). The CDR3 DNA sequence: TGTGCCAGCAGTGAAGCCGCGAACACCGGGGAGCTGTTTTTT. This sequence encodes CASSEAANTGELFF.

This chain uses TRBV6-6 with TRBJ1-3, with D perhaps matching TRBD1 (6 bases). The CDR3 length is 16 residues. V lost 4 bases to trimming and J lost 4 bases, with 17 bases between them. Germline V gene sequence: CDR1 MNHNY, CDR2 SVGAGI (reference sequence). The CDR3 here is CASSFRNRAAGNTIYF. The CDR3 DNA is TGTGCCAGCAGTTTTCGAAACAGGGCTGCAGGAAACACCATATATTTT.

The CDR3 region has the DNA TGTGCCAGCAGCTTAGTCCCGGCGGGAAATTCACCCCTCCACTTT. Translated: CASSLVPAGNSPLHF. The chain joins TRBV11-2 to TRBJ1-6; D is ambiguous. Germline V gene lookup returns CDR1 SGHAT and CDR2 FQNNGV. The CDR3 runs to 15 residues. Trimming took 1 base from V and 7 from J, leaving 11 bases between them.

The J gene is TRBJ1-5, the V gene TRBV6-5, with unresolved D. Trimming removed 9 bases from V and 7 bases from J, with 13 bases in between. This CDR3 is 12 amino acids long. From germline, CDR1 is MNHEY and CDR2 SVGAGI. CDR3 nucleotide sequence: TGTGCCAGTAGCTCTCCCGGACAGCCCCAGCATTTT. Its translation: CASSSPGQPQHF.

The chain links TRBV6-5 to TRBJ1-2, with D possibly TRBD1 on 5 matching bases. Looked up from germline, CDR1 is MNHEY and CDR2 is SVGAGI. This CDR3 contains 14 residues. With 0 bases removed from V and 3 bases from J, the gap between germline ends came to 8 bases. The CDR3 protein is CASSYSGGDYGYTF. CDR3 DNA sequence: TGTGCCAGCAGTTACTCGGGGGGGGACTATGGCTACACCTTC.